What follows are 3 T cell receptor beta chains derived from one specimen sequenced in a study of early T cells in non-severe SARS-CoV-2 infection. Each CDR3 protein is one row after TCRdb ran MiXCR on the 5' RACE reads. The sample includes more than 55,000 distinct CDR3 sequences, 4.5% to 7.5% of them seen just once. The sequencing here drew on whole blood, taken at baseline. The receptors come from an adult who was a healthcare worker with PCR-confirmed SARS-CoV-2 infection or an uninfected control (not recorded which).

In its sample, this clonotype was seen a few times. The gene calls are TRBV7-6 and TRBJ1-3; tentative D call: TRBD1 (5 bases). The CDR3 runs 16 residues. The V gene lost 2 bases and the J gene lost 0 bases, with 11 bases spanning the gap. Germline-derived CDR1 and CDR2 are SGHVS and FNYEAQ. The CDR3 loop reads CASSLNTGSSGNTIYF. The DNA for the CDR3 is TGTGCCAGCAGCTTAAATACAGGCTCCTCTGGAAACACCATATATTTT. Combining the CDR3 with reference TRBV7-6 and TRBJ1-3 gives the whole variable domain GAGVSQSPRYKVTKRGQDVALRCDPISGHVSLYWYRQALGQGPEFLTYFNYEAQQDKSGLPNDRFSAERPEGSISTLTIQRTEQRDSAMYRCASSLNTGSSGNTIYFGEGSWLTVV.

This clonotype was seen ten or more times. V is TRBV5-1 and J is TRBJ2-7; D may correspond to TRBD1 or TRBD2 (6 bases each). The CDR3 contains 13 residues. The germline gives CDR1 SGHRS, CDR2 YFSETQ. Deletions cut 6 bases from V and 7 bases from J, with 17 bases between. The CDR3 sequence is CASKPPGAGEQYF. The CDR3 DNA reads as TGCGCCAGCAAACCCCCAGGGGCGGGGGAGCAGTACTTC.

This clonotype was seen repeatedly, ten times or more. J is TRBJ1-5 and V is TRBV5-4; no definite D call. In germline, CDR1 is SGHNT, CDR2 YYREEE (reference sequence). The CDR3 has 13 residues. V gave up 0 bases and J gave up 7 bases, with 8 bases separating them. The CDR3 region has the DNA TGTGCCAGCAGCTTGGAGGTTGGGCAGCCCCAGCATTTT. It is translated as CASSLEVGQPQHF. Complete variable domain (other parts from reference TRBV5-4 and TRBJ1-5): ETGVTQSPTHLIKTRGQQVTLRCSSQSGHNTVSWYQQALGQGPQFIFQYYREEENGRGNFPPRFSGLQFPNYSSELNVNALELDDSALYLCASSLEVGQPQHFGDGTRLSIL.